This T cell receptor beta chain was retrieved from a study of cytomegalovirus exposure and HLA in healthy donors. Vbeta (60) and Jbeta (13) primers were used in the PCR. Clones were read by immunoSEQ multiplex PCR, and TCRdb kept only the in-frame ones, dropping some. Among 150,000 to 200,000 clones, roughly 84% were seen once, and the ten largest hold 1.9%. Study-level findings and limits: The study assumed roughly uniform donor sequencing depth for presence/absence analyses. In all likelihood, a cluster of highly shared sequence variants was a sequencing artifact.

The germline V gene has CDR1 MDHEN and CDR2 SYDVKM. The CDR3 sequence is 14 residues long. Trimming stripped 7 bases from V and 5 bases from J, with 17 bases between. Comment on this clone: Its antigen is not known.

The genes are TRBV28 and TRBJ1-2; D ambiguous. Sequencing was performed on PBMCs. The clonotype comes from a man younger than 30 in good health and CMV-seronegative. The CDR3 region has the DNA TGTGCCAGCAAATTAGGCCCCCAGAGGTATGGCTACACCTTC. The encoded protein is CASKLGPQRYGYTF.